Described below is a single T cell receptor beta chain sequence and its context. Antigen: not known. This entry belongs to a study of siplizumab effects on memory and regulatory T cells. About 9.5 x 10^4 TCR templates underwent assay in each sample. The method was immunoSEQ multiplex PCR; TCRdb's version includes in-frame clones alone and lacks a portion of them. This repertoire shows approximately 110,000 clones, roughly 94% found once; its top ten account for around 0.75%. The CDR3 runs to 13 residues. Germline CDR1 is LNHDA and CDR2 is SQIVND (reference sequence). Trimming took 2 bases from V and 3 from J, leaving 8 bases between them. Study results and caveats: Naive versus memory phenotype went unassigned for roughly 75-97% of proliferating CD4+ or CD8+ clones. Unstimulated subsets captured only a minor fraction of alloreactive clones. In unstimulated cells, naive T cells appeared more diverse than memory T cells and seemed major alloresponse contributors.

The sequence was collected from a human donor in good health. The chain has TRBV19 and TRBJ2-7; D call uncertain. Sequenced input: Tregs sorted from blood. In nucleotides, the CDR3 is TGTGCCAGTAGTATACCAGGCAACTACGAGCAGTACTTC. This sequence encodes CASSIPGNYEQYF.